These 24 T cell receptor beta chains originate from one sample sequenced in a study of T cells after yellow fever vaccination. TCRdb used MiXCR to reprocess the 5' RACE reads, holding one entry per CDR3 protein. The data show hundreds of thousands of distinct CDR3 sequences, with around an eighth seen just once and 14% to 15% held by the top ten. The sequencing here drew on PBMCs, taken on the day of the yellow fever booster vaccination. The receptor source for this set is a man aged 25-45 years who received the YFV17D yellow fever vaccine.

The V gene is TRBV18, the J gene TRBJ2-1; D remains unclear. V gave up 8 bases and J gave up 2 bases, with 13 bases separating them. The germline V gene encodes CDR1 KGHSH and CDR2 LQKENI. The CDR3 covers 14 residues. This CDR3 reads CASNPEWTYNEQFF. The CDR3 nucleotides are TGTGCCAGCAACCCTGAGTGGACCTACAATGAGCAGTTCTTC. The full variable domain, its missing parts supplied by reference TRBV18 and TRBJ2-1, is NAGVMQNPRHLVRRRGQEARLRCSPMKGHSHVYWYRQLPEEGLKFMVYLQKENIIDESGMPKERFSAEFPKEGPSILRIQQVVRGDSAAYFCASNPEWTYNEQFFGPGTRLTVL.

The chain combines TRBV6-5 with TRBJ2-7; possibly TRBD2 for D (5 bases). Germline lookup yields CDR1 MNHEY and CDR2 SVGAGI. The CDR3 spans 14 residues. The V end was cut by 2 bases, the J end by 4 bases, with 12 bases between. CDR3 coding DNA: TGTGCCAGCAGTTACCAGGCTAGCTGGTACGAGCAGTACTTC. Protein sequence: CASSYQASWYEQYF.

This chain uses TRBV20-1 with TRBJ1-5; a possible D gene is TRBD1 (5 bases). The CDR3 runs to 14 residues. The germline gives CDR1 DFQATT, CDR2 SNEGSKA (reference sequence). V gave up 6 bases and J gave up 0 bases, with 12 bases separating them. The CDR3 sequence: CSAMAGGSNQPQHF. For the CDR3, the DNA is TGCAGTGCAATGGCGGGGGGTAGCAATCAGCCCCAGCATTTT.

This clonotype was found many times. J is TRBJ2-5 and V is TRBV7-9; 8 nucleotides line up with TRBD2. Germline V gene data show CDR1 as SEHNR and CDR2 as FQNEAQ (reference sequence). The V segment lost 0 bases and the J segment 4 bases; nucleotides outside the gene matches: 1. CDR3 size: 14 residues. The CDR3 region is CASSLASGRETQYF. The DNA of the CDR3 is TGTGCCAGCAGCTTAGCCAGCGGGAGAGAGACCCAGTACTTC.

This chain joins TRBV4-3 and TRBJ2-2; tentatively, D is TRBD2 (5 bases). This CDR3 has 17 amino acids. Germline V gives CDR1 LGHNA, CDR2 YSLEER. The V end was cut by 8 bases, the J end by 2 bases, with 21 bases between. As DNA, the CDR3 is TGCGCCAGCTCCCCTGTTGGGAGTGTTGGAAACACCGGGGAGCTGTTTTTT. Protein: CASSPVGSVGNTGELFF.

The chain links TRBV9 to TRBJ2-7; possibly TRBD1 for D (6 bases). Trimming stripped 0 bases from V and 5 bases from J, with 12 bases between. The CDR3 is 14 amino acids. The V gene's germline CDR1 is SGDLS and CDR2 YYNGEE. The CDR3 nucleotides are TGTGCCAGCAGCGTAGGGTACAGGGACAACGAGCAGTACTTC. Protein: CASSVGYRDNEQYF.

The genes are TRBV7-9 and TRBJ1-6, with D maybe TRBD1 (5 bases). From germline, CDR1 is SEHNR and CDR2 FQNEAQ (reference sequence). The CDR3 totals 13 residues. V lost 1 base and J lost 10, with 8 bases in between. The CDR3 protein is CASSLDRGSPLHF. DNA for the CDR3: TGTGCCAGCAGCTTAGATAGGGGATCACCCCTCCACTTT.

The genes are TRBV27 and TRBJ2-1, with D possibly matching TRBD2 (5 bases). With 5 bases removed from V and 0 bases from J, the gap between germline ends came to 11 bases. In germline, CDR1 is MNHEY, CDR2 SMNVEV (reference sequence). The CDR3 loop spans 15 amino acids. In nucleotides, the CDR3 is TGTGCCAGCAGTAGAGGGCGGAGCTCCTACAATGAGCAGTTCTTC. This encodes CASSRGRSSYNEQFF.

This clonotype showed up just a few times. The CDR3 spells CASSPPSGGSYEQYF. CDR3 bases: TGTGCCAGCTCACCACCAAGCGGAGGGTCCTACGAGCAGTACTTC. V gene TRBV18 combines with J gene TRBJ2-7; possibly TRBD2 for D (6 bases). Trimming left V 0 bases short and J 1 base short, with 10 bases between. This CDR3 spans 15 amino acids. Germline CDR1 reads KGHSH; CDR2 reads LQKENI.

This sequence joins TRBV20-1 and TRBJ2-7, with 10 bases fitting TRBD1. This CDR3 has 15 amino acids. CDR1 is DFQATT, CDR2 SNEGSKA, per germline (reference sequence). Germline trimming cut 0 bases from V and 3 bases from J; bases unmatched to any gene: 5. As DNA, the CDR3 is TGCAGTGCTAGAGATCCGACAGGGGGCTTCTACGAGCAGTACTTC. It translates to CSARDPTGGFYEQYF.

The chain is built from TRBV18 and TRBJ1-1, with 7 bases lining up with TRBD1. The germline gives CDR1 KGHSH, CDR2 LQKENI. The CDR3 totals 14 residues. V gave up 4 bases and J gave up 3 bases; unmatched junction bases: 5. The CDR3 reads CASSLTGSDTEAFF. In DNA, the CDR3 is TGTGCCAGCTCACTGACAGGGTCGGACACTGAAGCTTTCTTT.

This chain connects TRBV6-2 or TRBV6-3 to TRBJ2-2; D is undetermined. Trimming stripped 6 bases from V and 7 bases from J, with 9 bases between. The CDR3 extends over 12 amino acids. The germline V gene encodes CDR1 MNHEY and CDR2 SVGEGT. The chain's CDR3 is CASSGLGGELFF. The CDR3 DNA reads TGTGCCAGCAGCGGGCTGGGCGGGGAGCTGTTTTTT.

This clonotype has just a few counts. V gene TRBV25-1 combines with J gene TRBJ2-7; 8 bases line up with TRBD1. V was clipped by 3 bases and J by 4 bases; unmatched bases: 8. The germline V gene encodes CDR1 MGHDK and CDR2 SYGVNS. There are 15 residues in the CDR3. CDR3 sequence reads: CASSDPGGSGYEQYF. The CDR3 DNA sequence: TGTGCCAGCAGTGACCCAGGGGGCTCTGGGTACGAGCAGTACTTC.

The chain carries TRBV25-1 and TRBJ2-1; possible D gene TRBD2, 6 bases. The CDR3 spans 12 residues. The ends were cut back, 8 bases at V and 6 bases at J, with 11 bases in the middle. Per germline, CDR1 MGHDK and CDR2 SYGVNS. The CDR3 loop is CASWRGCNEQFF. In DNA, the CDR3 is TGTGCCAGCTGGAGGGGTTGCAATGAGCAGTTCTTC.

This clonotype appeared a few times. V and J are TRBV24-1 and TRBJ2-2, with D tentatively TRBD2 (6 bases). The CDR3 runs to 13 residues. The germline CDR1 and CDR2 sequences are KGHDR and SFDVKD. The V and J ends lost 7 bases and 5 bases respectively, with 10 bases between them. The DNA of the CDR3 is TGTGCCACCAGGCGGGACGGAACCGGGGAGCTGTTTTTT. It translates to CATRRDGTGELFF.

The chain carries TRBV7-2 and TRBJ2-1; 8 bases are a match to TRBD2. With V trimmed by 7 bases and J by 6 bases, 11 bases remained unmatched. The CDR3 covers 15 residues. Germline V CDR1 and CDR2: SGHTA, FQGNSA. The CDR3 sequence is CASIAISGTSNEQFF. The CDR3 DNA sequence: TGTGCCAGCATCGCGATTAGCGGGACGAGCAATGAGCAGTTCTTC.

This clonotype came up a few times. V usage is TRBV12-3 or TRBV12-4 and J usage is TRBJ2-5; D is unclear. The ends were cut back, 8 bases at V and 2 bases at J, with 12 bases in the middle. The CDR3 has 13 residues. CDR3 residues: CASQTLGQETQYF. For the CDR3, the DNA is TGTGCCAGCCAAACACTGGGGCAAGAGACCCAGTACTTC.

This clonotype was seen a few times. The gene calls are TRBV6-5 and TRBJ2-7; weak D call: TRBD2 (6 bases). Germline values: CDR1 MNHEY, CDR2 SVGAGI. The CDR3 is made up of 14 amino acids. V dropped 2 bases and J dropped 7 bases, with 15 bases sitting between them. This chain's CDR3 is CASSYRREGPEQYF. The CDR3 DNA sequence: TGTGCCAGCAGTTACCGGCGGGAAGGGCCGGAGCAGTACTTC.

This clonotype appeared a few times. The genes are TRBV9 and TRBJ1-3; D is unresolved. Germline-derived CDR1 and CDR2 are SGDLS and YYNGEE. CDR3 length: 14 residues. V was pared by 0 bases and J by 4 bases, with 8 bases between. The CDR3 loop is CASSVEVEGNTIYF. The CDR3 coding sequence is TGTGCCAGCAGCGTAGAAGTTGAGGGAAACACCATATATTTT.

The chain uses TRBV19 and TRBJ2-4, with D possibly being TRBD1 (7 bases). CDR3 size: 18 residues. CDR1 is LNHDA and CDR2 is SQIVND in the germline V gene (reference sequence). The V and J ends lost 3 bases and 0 bases respectively, with 18 bases between them. The CDR3 nucleotides are TGTGCCAGTAGTATCCGGAGGGGGACAGCTCTAGCCAAAAACATTCAGTACTTC. Translation gives CASSIRRGTALAKNIQYF.

The chain joins TRBV14 to TRBJ2-2, with 12 bases that match TRBD2. The germline V gene encodes CDR1 SGHDN and CDR2 FVKESK. The CDR3 runs to 17 residues. The trim removed 3 bases at V and 7 bases at J, leaving 9 bases unmatched. The CDR3 DNA follows: TGTGCCAGCAGCCAGTGGACTAGCGGGATTCCCCTCGGGGAGCTGTTTTTT. It specifies CASSQWTSGIPLGELFF.

This clonotype has only a few counts. The V and J genes are TRBV18 and TRBJ1-2, with D possibly matching TRBD1 (5 bases). Trimming removed 4 bases from V and 2 bases from J, with 14 bases in between. The CDR3 loop spans 15 amino acids. The V gene's germline CDR1 is KGHSH and CDR2 LQKENI. CDR3 residues: CASSRDLRQNYGYTF. The CDR3 DNA reads TGTGCCAGCTCACGGGACCTGAGACAGAACTATGGCTACACCTTC. The full variable domain, completed using reference TRBV18 and TRBJ1-2, is NAGVMQNPRHLVRRRGQEARLRCSPMKGHSHVYWYRQLPEEGLKFMVYLQKENIIDESGMPKERFSAEFPKEGPSILRIQQVVRGDSAAYFCASSRDLRQNYGYTFGSGTRLTVV.

This clonotype was seen only a few times. The genes are TRBV24-1 and TRBJ2-1; D gene unclear. This CDR3 is built from 14 residues. Germline CDR1 KGHDR, CDR2 SFDVKD. The ends were cut back, 1 base at V and 6 bases at J, with 9 bases in the middle. As DNA, the CDR3 is TGTGCCACCAGTGATTTTGGCTCAGGCAATGAGCAGTTCTTC. It encodes CATSDFGSGNEQFF.

The chain uses TRBV25-1 and TRBJ2-2; D is uncertain. Trimming cost V 0 bases and J 1 base, with 6 bases left between them. This CDR3 spans 15 amino acids. The germline V gene has CDR1 MGHDK and CDR2 SYGVNS. The DNA of the CDR3 is TGTGCCAGCAGTGAATATGGCGGGAACACCGGGGAGCTGTTTTTT. Residues: CASSEYGGNTGELFF.